The 19 T cell receptor beta chains below come from one sample, sequenced in a study of shared clonotypes between healthy human individuals. Assay used: immunoSEQ multiplex PCR; TCRdb lists only in-frame clones, some missing. The sample has some 2,000,000 clones, around 95% seen once; the top ten hold roughly 0.13%. The specimen was naive CD4+ T cells sorted from blood. Subset specified: CD45RA+ positively selected. These TCRs come from a man aged 18 to 30 in good health.

This chain joins TRBV18 and TRBJ2-1, with TRBD2 identical over 8 bases. The CDR3 runs 17 residues. In germline, CDR1 is KGHSH, CDR2 LQKENI. V lost 0 bases, J lost 7 bases, and 11 bases stayed unmatched. The CDR3 DNA is TGTGCCAGCTCACCACCACCGGGGATAGCGGGAACGAATGAGCAGTTCTTC. Translating gives CASSPPPGIAGTNEQFF.

In the case of this clone: Other DNA sequences in the same sample also yield this CDR3. This chain uses TRBV7-8 with TRBJ2-4; D may be TRBD2 (5 bases). The germline V and J ends were trimmed by 1 base and 2 bases, with 6 bases remaining between them. There are 14 residues in the CDR3. CDR1 SGHVS and CDR2 FQNEAQ come from the germline V gene. CDR3 in DNA: TGTGCCAGCAGCTTAGGAGGGACCAAAAACATTCAGTACTTC. Amino acids: CASSLGGTKNIQYF. The entire variable domain, with the rest obtained from reference TRBV7-8 and TRBJ2-4, is as follows: GAGVSQSPRYKVAKRGQDVALRCDPISGHVSLFWYQQALGQGPEFLTYFQNEAQLDKSGLPSDRFFAERPEGSVSTLKIQRTQQEDSAVYLCASSLGGTKNIQYFGAGTRLSVL.

The chain is built from TRBV6-6 and TRBJ2-7, with D perhaps TRBD2 (6 bases). The length of the CDR3 is 15 residues. V dropped 0 bases and J dropped 6 bases, with 15 bases sitting between them. Germline V gene lookup returns CDR1 MNHNY and CDR2 SVGAGI (reference sequence). DNA of the CDR3: TGTGCCAGCAGTTACTCGGAGGGGATCCCCTCCGAGCAGTACTTC. Amino acid sequence: CASSYSEGIPSEQYF.

V gene TRBV28 combines with J gene TRBJ2-7; D ambiguous. Germline V lookup: CDR1 MDHEN, CDR2 SYDVKM. This CDR3 spans 13 amino acids. V gave up 1 base and J gave up 4 bases, with 8 bases separating them. The CDR3 spells CASSLSAFYEQYF. The CDR3 DNA reads TGTGCCAGCAGTTTATCAGCTTTTTACGAGCAGTACTTC.

The rearrangement uses TRBV6-1 and TRBJ1-3; maybe TRBD1 (5 bases). CDR1 and CDR2 (germline): MNHNS, SASEGT. V lost 6 bases, J lost 0 bases, and 12 bases lay in between. The CDR3 length is 15 residues. The CDR3 DNA sequence: TGTGCCAGCAGATCAGCGGGGGGCTCTGGAAACACCATATATTTT. Translated: CASRSAGGSGNTIYF.

The V and J genes are TRBV19 and TRBJ1-5; a weak D match, TRBD1 (5 bases). This CDR3 region has 14 residues. CDR1 and CDR2 from the germline V gene are LNHDA and SQIVND (reference sequence). The V end was cut by 4 bases, the J end by 9 bases, with 16 bases between. CDR3 sequence reads: CASSTGGSKGPQHF. The CDR3 DNA sequence: TGTGCCAGTAGTACTGGGGGGTCAAAGGGGCCCCAGCATTTT. Based on the CDR3 plus reference TRBV19 and TRBJ1-5, the full variable domain is DGGITQSPKYLFRKEGQNVTLSCEQNLNHDAMYWYRQDPGQGLRLIYYSQIVNDFQKGDIAEGYSVSREKKESFPLTVTSAQKNPTAFYLCASSTGGSKGPQHFGDGTRLSIL.

The chain combines TRBV28 with TRBJ2-7; D may be TRBD2 (6 bases). The germline CDR1 and CDR2 sequences are MDHEN and SYDVKM. V was pared by 4 bases and J by 2 bases, with 21 bases between. The CDR3 is made up of 17 amino acids. The DNA of the CDR3 is TGTGCCAGCAGTTCGCCCGGCATAGGCGGGGCGGCCTACGAGCAGTACTTC. Translated, it gives CASSSPGIGGAAYEQYF.

The rearrangement uses TRBV2 and TRBJ2-3; TRBD2 might be the D (6 bases). The CDR3 is 13 residues long. CDR1 SNHLY and CDR2 FYNNEI come from the germline V gene. Trimming removed 4 bases at V and 5 bases at J, with 10 bases between. The CDR3 coding sequence is TGTGCCAGCAGTGGACTAGTTGGAGATACGCAGTATTTT. It codes for CASSGLVGDTQYF.

J is TRBJ2-7 and V is TRBV18, with D possibly TRBD1 on 6 matching bases. This CDR3 region has 18 residues. The V end was cut by 0 bases, the J end by 3 bases, with 21 bases between. CDR1 and CDR2 (germline): KGHSH, LQKENI. The CDR3 DNA follows: TGTGCCAGCTCACCACCGTCATTGGGGGCAGGTATCGGCTACGAGCAGTACTTC. Amino acids: CASSPPSLGAGIGYEQYF.

With regard to this clone: The same CDR3 can be traced to other DNA sequences in this sample. The J gene is TRBJ2-3, the V gene TRBV7-2; 13 positions match TRBD2. The CDR3 sequence is 16 residues long. CDR1 SGHTA and CDR2 FQGNSA come from the germline V gene. V lost 1 base and J lost 6; bases outside the gene matches: 4. This CDR3 reads CASSLGLAGGSDTQYF. For the CDR3, the DNA is TGTGCCAGCAGCTTAGGACTAGCGGGAGGATCGGATACGCAGTATTTT.

V and J are TRBV19 and TRBJ2-1, with 7 bases lining up with TRBD2. The CDR3 totals 19 residues. Germline trimming cut 5 bases from V and 0 bases from J; bases unmatched to any gene: 16. CDR1 and CDR2 (germline): LNHDA, SQIVND (reference sequence). Here the CDR3 DNA reads TGTGCCAGTAGTTCCCTCTATGAGACTAGCTGGAGCTCCTACAATGAGCAGTTCTTC. It encodes CASSSLYETSWSSYNEQFF.

The J gene is TRBJ1-2, the V gene TRBV6-5; TRBD1 agrees at 7 bases. Germline lookup yields CDR1 MNHEY and CDR2 SVGAGI. This CDR3 has 15 residues. The trim removed 5 bases at V and 6 bases at J, leaving 12 bases unmatched. CDR3 sequence: CASSRTGAQGNGYTF. CDR3 nucleotide sequence: TGTGCCAGCAGTCGTACAGGGGCGCAGGGGAATGGCTACACCTTC.

This sequence joins TRBV10-1 and TRBJ2-2; no definite D call. V was shortened by 3 bases and J by 6 bases, with 5 bases between the two germline ends. The CDR3 length is 12 residues. CDR1 is WNHNN and CDR2 is SYGVQD in the germline V gene (reference sequence). DNA for the CDR3: TGCGCCAGCAGTGATTCCCCCGGGGAGCTGTTTTTT. Translating it yields CASSDSPGELFF.

The chain links TRBV28 to TRBJ2-3, with D hard to call. CDR3 length: 13 amino acids. CDR1 is MDHEN and CDR2 is SYDVKM in the germline V gene. V gave up 6 bases and J gave up 1 base, with 8 bases separating them. CDR3 residues: CASRKPGTDTQYF. The CDR3 DNA sequence: TGTGCCAGCAGGAAGCCTGGCACAGATACGCAGTATTTT.

The J gene is TRBJ2-2, the V gene TRBV18; D is possibly TRBD1 (6 bases). The germline V gene has CDR1 KGHSH and CDR2 LQKENI. CDR3 length: 14 residues. The V and J ends lost 5 bases and 5 bases respectively, with 12 bases between them. This CDR3 reads CASSSYRETGELFF. In DNA, the CDR3 is TGTGCCAGCTCATCCTACAGGGAAACCGGGGAGCTGTTTTTT.

V gene TRBV7-9 combines with J gene TRBJ2-3; tentative D call: TRBD1 (6 bases). This CDR3 has 14 residues. CDR1 SEHNR and CDR2 FQNEAQ come from the germline V gene (reference sequence). Deletions cut 4 bases from V and 1 base from J, with 9 bases between. In nucleotides, the CDR3 is TGTGCCAGCAGCTCTTGGACAGGCACAGATACGCAGTATTTT. Its translation: CASSSWTGTDTQYF.

The CDR3 loop is CATKRDSGNTGELFF. The CDR3 DNA reads TGCGCCACCAAGAGGGACAGTGGAAACACCGGGGAGCTGTTTTTT. The genes are TRBV10-2 and TRBJ2-2; 7 nucleotides line up with TRBD1. The CDR3 contains 15 residues. The junction had 10 bases not matched to a gene; V was cut back by 10 bases and J by 2 bases. Germline loops: CDR1 WSHSY, CDR2 SAAADI.

The chain carries TRBV11-3 and TRBJ1-1; 8 positions agree with TRBD1. Germline assignment: CDR1 SGHNT and CDR2 YENEEA. Trimming at V came to 5 bases and at J to 0 bases, leaving 2 bases not matched to a gene. The CDR3 extends over 14 amino acids. The CDR3 DNA reads as TGTGCCAGCAGCCCGGACAGGGTGAACACTGAAGCTTTCTTT. Amino acids: CASSPDRVNTEAFF.

With respect to this clone: Other DNA variants within this sample encode the same CDR3. The chain uses TRBV7-2 and TRBJ2-3; 12 bases are a match to TRBD2. The CDR3 extends over 16 amino acids. V was pared by 5 bases and J by 2 bases, with 5 bases of the junction left unmatched. Germline loops: CDR1 SGHTA, CDR2 FQGNSA. The CDR3 loop is CASSPGLAGPTDTQYF. DNA for the CDR3: TGTGCCAGCAGCCCCGGACTAGCGGGGCCCACAGATACGCAGTATTTT.